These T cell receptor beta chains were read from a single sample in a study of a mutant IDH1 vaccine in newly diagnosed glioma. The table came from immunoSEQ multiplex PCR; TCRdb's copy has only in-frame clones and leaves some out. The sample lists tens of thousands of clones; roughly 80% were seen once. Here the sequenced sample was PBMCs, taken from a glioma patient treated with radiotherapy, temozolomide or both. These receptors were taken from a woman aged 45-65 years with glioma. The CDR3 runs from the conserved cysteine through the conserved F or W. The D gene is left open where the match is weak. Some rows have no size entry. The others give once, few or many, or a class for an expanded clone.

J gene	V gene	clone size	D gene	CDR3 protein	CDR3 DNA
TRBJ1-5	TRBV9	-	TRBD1	CASSVDGQGHQPQHF	TGTGCCAGCAGCGTAGATGGACAGGGTCATCAGCCCCAGCATTTT
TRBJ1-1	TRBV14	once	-	CASSLKSRPWATEAFF	TGTGCCAGCAGCCTTAAAAGCCGGCCTTGGGCCACTGAAGCTTTCTTT
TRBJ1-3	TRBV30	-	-	CAWNLRDISFSGNTIYF	TGTGCCTGGAATCTTCGGGACATTTCATTCTCTGGAAACACCATATATTTT
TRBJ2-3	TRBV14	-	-	CASSQDLRDTQYF	TGTGCCAGCAGCCAAGATCTACGAGATACGCAGTATTTT
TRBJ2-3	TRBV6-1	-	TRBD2	CASSETSGGTDTQYF	TGTGCCAGCAGTGAGACTAGCGGGGGTACAGATACGCAGTATTTT
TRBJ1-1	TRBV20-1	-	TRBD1	CSATEGAAFF	TGCAGTGCTACCGAGGGGGCAGCTTTCTTT
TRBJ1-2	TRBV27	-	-	CASSSRDYGYTF	TGTGCCAGCAGTTCCCGAGATTATGGCTACACCTTC
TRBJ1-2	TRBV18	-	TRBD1	CASSGDSLAGGYTF	TGTGCCAGCTCCGGGGACAGCCTGGCGGGGGGCTACACCTTC
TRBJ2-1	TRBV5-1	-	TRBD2	CASSPHGGGAYNEQFF	TGCGCCAGCAGCCCCCATGGCGGGGGGGCCTACAATGAGCAGTTCTTC
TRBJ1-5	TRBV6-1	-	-	CASSTPWGNQPQHF	TGTGCCAGCTCGACACCGTGGGGCAATCAGCCCCAGCATTTT
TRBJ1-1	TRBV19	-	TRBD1	CATGQGAQVRGTEAFF	TGTGCCACTGGACAGGGGGCGCAGGTGAGGGGCACTGAAGCTTTCTTT
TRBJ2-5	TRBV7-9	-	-	CASSDSGLAEYF	TGTGCCAGCAGCGACTCGGGACTGGCAGAGTACTTC
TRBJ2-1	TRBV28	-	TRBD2	CASKLAGDPASNEQFF	TGTGCCAGCAAGCTAGCGGGGGACCCAGCCTCCAATGAGCAGTTCTTC
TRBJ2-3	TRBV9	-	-	CASSPRREGGTQYF	TGTGCCAGCAGCCCTCGACGGGAAGGGGGTACGCAGTATTTT
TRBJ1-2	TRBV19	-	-	CASSIDRGSGYTF	TGTGCCAGTAGTATCGATCGGGGGTCTGGCTACACCTTC
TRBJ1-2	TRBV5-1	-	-	CASSLAGEHAYGYTF	TGCGCCAGCAGCTTGGCCGGGGAGCATGCCTATGGCTACACCTTC
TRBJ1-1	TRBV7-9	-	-	CASSFSPTGNTEAFF	TGTGCCAGCAGCTTTTCGCCGACGGGGAACACTGAAGCTTTCTTT
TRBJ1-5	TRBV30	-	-	CAWRGVGWDQPQHF	TGTGCCTGGAGGGGTGTGGGTTGGGATCAGCCCCAGCATTTT
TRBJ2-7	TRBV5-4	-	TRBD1	CASSPPGQGSYEQYF	TGTGCCAGCAGCCCCCCCGGACAGGGAAGCTACGAGCAGTACTTC
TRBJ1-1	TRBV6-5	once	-	CASRMEGVTEAFF	TGTGCCAGCAGGATGGAGGGGGTCACTGAAGCTTTCTTT
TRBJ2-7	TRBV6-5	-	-	CASSYGPWQYF	TGTGCCAGCAGTTACGGCCCGTGGCAGTACTTC
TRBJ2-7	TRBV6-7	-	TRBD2	CASSYSTLLAGGHFSYEQYF	TGTGCCAGCAGTTACTCGACTCTACTAGCGGGGGGCCATTTCTCCTACGAGCAGTACTTC
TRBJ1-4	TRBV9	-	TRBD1	CASSVVAGGNEKLFF	TGTGCCAGCAGCGTAGTGGCAGGGGGTAATGAAAAACTGTTTTTT
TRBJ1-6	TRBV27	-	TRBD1	CASSATDRGNSPLHF	TGTGCCAGCAGCGCTACGGACAGGGGGAATTCACCCCTCCACTTT
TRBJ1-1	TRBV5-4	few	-	CASSSRNTEAFF	TGTGCCAGCAGCTCCAGGAACACTGAAGCTTTCTTT
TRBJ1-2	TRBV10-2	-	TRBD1	CASRAGGYYGYTF	TGCGCCAGCAGGGCAGGGGGTTACTATGGCTACACCTTC
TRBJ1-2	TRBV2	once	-	CASSEAGRQIFVF	TGTGCCAGCAGTGAAGCCGGCAGACAGATCTTCGTCTTC
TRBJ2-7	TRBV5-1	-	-	CASSLRTVARMGHEQYF	TGCGCCAGCAGCTTGAGGACCGTGGCGCGCATGGGGCACGAGCAGTACTTC
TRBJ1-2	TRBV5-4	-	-	CASSLDVEGPHF	TGTGCCAGCAGCTTGGATGTTGAGGGGCCACACTTC
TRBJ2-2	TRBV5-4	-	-	CASSPGAGETGELFF	TGTGCCAGCAGCCCGGGGGCGGGGGAAACCGGGGAGCTGTTTTTT
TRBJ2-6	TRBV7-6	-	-	CASSLGAGSGANVLTF	TGTGCCAGCAGCCTCGGCGCGGGGTCTGGGGCCAACGTCCTGACTTTC
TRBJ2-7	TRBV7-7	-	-	CASSLRDSYEQYF	TGTGCCAGCAGCTTGCGAGACTCCTACGAGCAGTACTTC
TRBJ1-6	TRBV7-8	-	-	CASSLGGQLHSPLHF	TGTGCCAGCAGCTTAGGAGGCCAACTTCATTCACCCCTCCACTTT
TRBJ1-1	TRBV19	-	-	CASSIDSGGAEAFF	TGTGCCAGTAGTATAGATTCTGGAGGAGCTGAAGCTTTCTTT
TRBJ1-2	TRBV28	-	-	CASSPLVEGGGYTF	TGTGCCAGCAGTCCCCTCGTGGAGGGGGGAGGCTACACCTTC
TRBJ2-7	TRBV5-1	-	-	CASSLVAGTYEQYF	TGCGCCAGCAGCTTGGTAGCAGGGACCTACGAGCAGTACTTC